This T cell receptor beta chain was identified during a study of T cell clonality in common variable immunodeficiency. Regarding the study as a whole: CVID subjects shared fewer TCRbeta clones than healthy controls did. Compared with healthy controls, CVID subjects showed increased TCRbeta clonality, mostly in about a third. In common variable immunodeficiency, TCR beta chains reportedly carried fewer deletions and N-nucleotide insertions. Patient heterogeneity in the CVID cohort limited correlations between repertoire features and clinical complications.

Sequencing used immunoSEQ multiplex PCR; TCRdb keeps in-frame clones, though not all of them. Observed in the sample are approximately 44,000 clones, none of them singletons. This clone was counted many times. Its antigen remains unknown. The sequenced material came from peripheral blood mononuclear cells. This TCR was sampled from a person aged 18-70 years in good health.

The DNA read from the CDR3 is TGTGCCAGTAGTATTGGCGGGAAGGGGGACGAG. As protein: CASSIGGKGDE. The whole CDR3 sequence reads CASSIGGKGDEQYF. The rearrangement joins TRBV19 to TRBJ2-7, with D perhaps TRBD1 or TRBD2 (6 bases each). The read ends 3 residues early relative to the CDR3; the germline J gene fills the gap. V lost 3 bases and J 5 bases, leaving 14 bases between the germline ends. CDR1 LNHDA and CDR2 SQIVND come from the germline V gene (reference sequence). The CDR3 runs 14 residues.